These 16 T cell receptor beta chains were all obtained from the same sample, sequenced in a study of blood T cells in healthy people across ages (dated by TCRdb to about 2015). The library was produced with 5' RACE. TCRdb records Illumina HiSeq 2500 as the sequencer. The second PCR ran for about 6 to 12 cycles and used a J-beta primer mix along with a sample-barcoded 5' primer. The raw public reads went through TCRdb reprocessing: fastp at Q25, MiXCR clone calling, in-frame beta chains kept. Entries that share a CDR3 protein sequence are merged under the most common genes and DNA. The table for this sample lists about 1.6 million distinct CDR3 sequences; almost 35% of them were counted only once. About 10% of the sample comes from the top ten. Sequencing used blood. Source of these receptors: a woman aged 30 to 39 in good health.

The gene calls are TRBV11-1 and TRBJ2-7; D remains unclear. V was shortened by 1 base and J by 5 bases, with 9 bases between the two germline ends. CDR1 and CDR2 from the germline V gene are SGHAT and FQDESV (reference sequence). The CDR3 has 13 amino acids. The CDR3 sequence is CASSLDGDHEQYF. Here the CDR3 DNA reads TGTGCCAGCAGCTTAGACGGTGACCACGAGCAGTACTTC.

CDR3 bases: TGTGCCAGCAGCCCCTTGGGGGGCGGGAGTTACAATGAGCAGTTCTTC. Residues: CASSPLGGGSYNEQFF. This chain links TRBV7-9 with TRBJ2-1; maybe TRBD2 (7 bases). Per germline, CDR1 SEHNR and CDR2 FQNEAQ (reference sequence). The CDR3 has 16 residues. Deletions cut 5 bases from V and 4 bases from J, with 18 bases between.

This sequence joins TRBV11-2 and TRBJ1-4; D remains ambiguous. Germline values: CDR1 SGHAT, CDR2 FQNNGV. The CDR3 length is 15 residues. The V end was cut by 5 bases, the J end by 1 base, with 11 bases between. The CDR3 spells CASSPRSGTNEKLFF. As DNA, the CDR3 is TGTGCCAGCAGCCCTCGTTCGGGAACTAATGAAAAACTGTTTTTT.

This clonotype showed up just a few times. The V call is TRBV14, the J call TRBJ1-2, with D unresolved. The V and J ends lost 0 bases and 4 bases respectively, with 15 bases between them. In germline, CDR1 is SGHDN, CDR2 FVKESK. The CDR3 is 16 amino acids. The CDR3 DNA reads TGTGCCAGCAGCCAAGATGGGAGATGGCAGCCCTATGGCTACACCTTC. It codes for CASSQDGRWQPYGYTF.

This clonotype was observed a few times. This chain joins TRBV2 and TRBJ2-3; no reliable D call. Germline CDR1 is SNHLY and CDR2 is FYNNEI. V lost 6 bases and J lost 5, with 18 bases in between. This CDR3 spans 15 amino acids. CDR3 protein: CASRLGEAHEDTQYF. As DNA, the CDR3 is TGTGCCAGCAGGCTCGGTGAGGCGCATGAAGATACGCAGTATTTT.

The V gene is TRBV12-3 or TRBV12-4, the J gene TRBJ2-3; 16 bases map to TRBD2. V lost 1 base to trimming and J lost 7 bases; unmatched junction nucleotides: 14. The CDR3 spans 20 residues. For the CDR3, the DNA is TGTGCCAGCAGTTTAGTGTCCAGGTTCGGGACTAGCGGGGGGGCTAATACGCAGTATTTT. Translating it yields CASSLVSRFGTSGGANTQYF.

This clonotype appeared a few times. The rearrangement links TRBV3-1 to TRBJ2-7; unclear D gene. The ends were cut back, 1 base at V and 1 base at J, with 8 bases in the middle. Germline lookup yields CDR1 LGHDT and CDR2 YNNKEL (reference sequence). This CDR3 is built from 14 residues. Written as DNA, the CDR3 is TGTGCCAGCAGCCAAGCCCCCCAATCCTACGAGCAGTACTTC. Protein sequence: CASSQAPQSYEQYF.

The genes are TRBV29-1 and TRBJ2-3; 7 bases map to TRBD1. The CDR3 contains 14 residues. Germline CDR1 is SQVTM and CDR2 is ANQGSEA. Germline trimming cut 7 bases from V and 0 bases from J; bases unmatched to any gene: 7. This chain's CDR3 is CSASPTGSTDTQYF. The CDR3 nucleotides read TGCAGCGCCTCACCGACAGGGAGCACAGATACGCAGTATTTT.

The chain joins TRBV28 to TRBJ2-5; a weak D match, TRBD2 (6 bases). Trimming pared 2 bases from V and 4 bases from J, leaving 11 bases between. Looked up from germline, CDR1 is MDHEN and CDR2 is SYDVKM. CDR3 length: 14 amino acids. The CDR3 spells CASSLGVGGETQYF. The CDR3 DNA reads as TGTGCCAGCAGTTTAGGAGTGGGAGGAGAGACCCAGTACTTC.

This clonotype has a count of ten or more. J is TRBJ2-7 and V is TRBV20-1, with 8 positions matching TRBD1. CDR1 and CDR2 from the germline V gene are DFQATT and SNEGSKA (reference sequence). The CDR3 is made up of 13 amino acids. V lost 5 bases and J lost 3; bases outside the gene matches: 6. DNA of the CDR3: TGCAGTGCTGGACAGGGTCTCCTCTACGAGCAGTACTTC. Translating it yields CSAGQGLLYEQYF.

This clonotype was detected once. The chain employs TRBV20-1 and TRBJ2-3; TRBD2 matches 8 bases. The CDR3 has 15 amino acids. Germline V gene data show CDR1 as DFQATT and CDR2 as SNEGSKA (reference sequence). Germline trimming cut 4 bases from V and 2 bases from J; bases unmatched to any gene: 8. The chain's CDR3 is CSATDSGTTTDTQYF. The CDR3 DNA reads as TGCAGTGCTACGGATAGCGGGACCACCACAGATACGCAGTATTTT.

This clonotype was observed a few times. The chain is built from TRBV3-1 and TRBJ2-3; 10 bases are a match to TRBD2. CDR3 size: 17 residues. V lost 2 bases and J lost 0; bases outside the gene matches: 5. Germline loops: CDR1 LGHDT, CDR2 YNNKEL (reference sequence). CDR3 sequence: CASSQKTSGTSTDTQYF. The CDR3, as DNA: TGTGCCAGCAGCCAAAAAACTAGCGGGACCAGCACAGATACGCAGTATTTT.

For this clonotype: Given a much more abundant clone one base away, this may be a read error. The V call is TRBV13, the J call TRBJ2-1; TRBD1 matches at 9 bases. The DNA end is a closer match to TRBJ2-7, so the J assignment may be wrong. Germline CDR1 and CDR2: PRHDT and FYEKMQ (reference sequence). The CDR3 has 14 residues. The CDR3 protein is CTSSLWGQGYEQYF. DNA for the CDR3: TGTACCAGCAGCTTATGGGGACAGGGCTACGAGCAGTACTTC.

This chain joins TRBV20-1 and TRBJ2-7; 8 positions match TRBD1. Germline V lookup: CDR1 DFQATT, CDR2 SNEGSKA (reference sequence). The CDR3 has 14 residues. After removal of 5 bases from V and 4 bases from J, the junction contained 10 bases not matched to a gene. This chain's CDR3 is CSAPNTGTGYEQYF. DNA of the CDR3: TGCAGTGCTCCGAATACCGGGACAGGTTACGAGCAGTACTTC.

This clonotype has a handful of counts. The CDR3 protein is CSARPSQTDTQYF. DNA of the CDR3: TGCAGTGCTAGGCCGAGCCAGACAGATACGCAGTATTTT. The chain has TRBV20-1 and TRBJ2-3; D uncertain. The V end was cut by 3 bases, the J end by 3 bases, with 10 bases between. Germline V gene lookup returns CDR1 DFQATT and CDR2 SNEGSKA (reference sequence). This CDR3 has 13 amino acids.

The sample holds many counts of this clonotype. The V gene is TRBV29-1, the J gene TRBJ2-3; perhaps TRBD1 as D (6 bases). Germline V gene data show CDR1 as SQVTM and CDR2 as ANQGSEA. The V and J ends lost 7 bases and 3 bases respectively, with 11 bases between them. The CDR3 has 12 residues. CDR3 DNA: TGCAGCGGGTCCCAGGGGACAGATACGCAGTATTTT. It codes for CSGSQGTDTQYF.